Below are 13 T cell receptor beta chains sequenced from a single sample in a study of blood T cell repertoires in COVID-19. Some clones are missing from TCRdb's copy, which holds only in-frame ones; the method was immunoSEQ multiplex PCR. This table holds a few hundred thousand clones, 80% to 90% found once. The sample was peripheral blood. The receptors stem from a man aged 55 to 70 with acute or convalescent COVID-19.

This sequence joins TRBV28 and TRBJ2-3; tentative D call: TRBD2 (5 bases). V dropped 7 bases and J dropped 5 bases, with 19 bases sitting between them. The CDR3 extends over 15 amino acids. Looked up from germline, CDR1 is MDHEN and CDR2 is SYDVKM. This CDR3 is CASTNLGNRLDTQYF. In nucleotides, the CDR3 is TGTGCCAGCACCAACCTCGGGAACCGCTTAGATACGCAGTATTTT.

The sample holds one count of this clone. V usage is TRBV4-1 and J usage is TRBJ2-5; 10 bases are a match to TRBD1. The V gene end was trimmed by 4 bases and the J gene end by 2 bases; junction bases not matched to a gene: 7. The CDR3 sequence is 16 residues long. Germline assignment: CDR1 MGHRA and CDR2 YSYEKL. CDR3 DNA sequence: TGCGCCAGCAGCCCCGTTGACAGGGGGCGTCAAGAGACCCAGTACTTC. Its protein product is CASSPVDRGRQETQYF.

In its sample, this clone was seen once. This sequence joins TRBV12-3 or TRBV12-4 and TRBJ1-1, with D possibly being TRBD1 (6 bases). The V gene lost 6 bases and the J gene lost 4 bases, with 12 bases spanning the gap. CDR3 length equals 13 residues. The CDR3 DNA reads TGTGCCAGCAGCAGGGGTTTCGGCACTGAAGCTTTCTTT. Its translation: CASSRGFGTEAFF.

This chain uses TRBV9 with TRBJ2-4, with D perhaps TRBD2 (7 bases). The CDR3 is 14 residues long. Germline-derived CDR1 and CDR2 are SGDLS and YYNGEE. V dropped 2 bases and J dropped 2 bases, with 8 bases sitting between them. In DNA form, the CDR3 reads TGTGCCAGCAGCGTGGGGGGGCCCAAAAACATTCAGTACTTC. As protein: CASSVGGPKNIQYF.

The V call is TRBV28, the J call TRBJ1-1; D perhaps matches TRBD1 (6 bases). Per the germline V gene, CDR1 is MDHEN and CDR2 is SYDVKM. V was pared by 6 bases and J by 4 bases, with 12 bases between. The CDR3 runs 13 residues. The CDR3 loop is CASREGGVTEAFF. Here the CDR3 DNA reads TGTGCCAGCAGGGAGGGGGGGGTCACTGAAGCTTTCTTT.

The chain carries TRBV6-6 and TRBJ1-5; D is perhaps TRBD1 (6 bases). The CDR3 extends over 13 amino acids. CDR1 MNHNY and CDR2 SVGAGI come from the germline V gene (reference sequence). V was pared by 6 bases and J by 3 bases, with 9 bases between. The DNA for the CDR3 is TGTGCCAGCAGAGGGGGTTTCAATCAGCCCCAGCATTTT. Amino acid sequence: CASRGGFNQPQHF.

The chain is built from TRBV29-1 and TRBJ2-7, with 7 nucleotides matching TRBD2. Losses at the gene ends were 4 bases for V and 6 bases for J; bases not matched to a gene: 21. The CDR3 runs 17 residues. Germline CDR1 SQVTM, CDR2 ANQGSEA. CDR3 sequence (DNA): TGCAGCGTTGTTAGGTTCCGGGGAGGACTAGTAGATAGCGAGCAGTACTTC. Its translation: CSVVRFRGGLVDSEQYF.

V and J are TRBV7-2 and TRBJ2-2; D not certain. V shed 6 bases and J shed 5 bases, with 13 bases lying between them. The CDR3 is made up of 14 amino acids. CDR1 and CDR2 from the germline V gene are SGHTA and FQGNSA. The CDR3 spells CASSPPRHTGELFF. CDR3 in DNA: TGTGCCAGCAGTCCCCCGCGGCATACCGGGGAGCTGTTTTTT.

For the CDR3, the DNA is TGTGCCAGCAGTTCGCCGGGAACAGATACGCAGTATTTT. The encoded protein is CASSSPGTDTQYF. The V and J genes are TRBV28 and TRBJ2-3; TRBD2 might be the D (5 bases). The CDR3 has 13 residues. The V gene lost 4 bases and the J gene lost 3 bases, with 8 bases spanning the gap. The germline V gene encodes CDR1 MDHEN and CDR2 SYDVKM.

The V call is TRBV30, the J call TRBJ2-3, with 11 bases identical to TRBD2. Germline trimming cut 5 bases from V and 3 bases from J; bases unmatched to any gene: 7. The CDR3 consists of 15 residues. Germline CDR1 and CDR2: GTSNPN and SVGIG (reference sequence). The CDR3 loop reads CAWALASGRTDTQYF. The CDR3 nucleotides read TGTGCCTGGGCCCTGGCTAGCGGGAGGACAGATACGCAGTATTTT.

The V call is TRBV15, the J call TRBJ1-4; 12 bases are shared with TRBD1. Germline CDR1 is LNHNV and CDR2 is YYDKDF (reference sequence). The CDR3 has 16 residues. J lost 6 bases, V lost 4 bases, and 6 bases had no gene match. CDR3: CATSKNRDRGHEKLFF. CDR3 bases: TGTGCCACCAGCAAGAACCGGGACAGGGGGCATGAAAAACTGTTTTTT.

This chain joins TRBV12-5 and TRBJ1-2, with D perhaps matching TRBD1 (5 bases). CDR1 and CDR2 (germline): LGHNT, FRNRAP. The CDR3 has 12 amino acids. The V gene lost 5 bases and the J gene lost 13 bases, with 17 bases spanning the gap. The CDR3 DNA reads TGTGCTAGTGGTCCGACCGGGACTGAGCTCACCTTC. Translating it yields CASGPTGTELTF.

This chain connects TRBV18 to TRBJ1-2, with TRBD1 identical over 9 bases. Germline-derived CDR1 and CDR2 are KGHSH and LQKENI. The CDR3 extends over 13 amino acids. The junction had 3 bases not matched to a gene; V was cut back by 3 bases and J by 7 bases. The CDR3 coding sequence is TGTGCCAGCTCACCTGGACAGGGGAGTGGCTACACCTTC. Translating gives CASSPGQGSGYTF.